This record concerns one T cell receptor (beta chain) sequence. There is no known antigen for this receptor. There are no base qualities to consult, and no much larger clone falls within one base. The sample's time point label is to be understood as: after trial treatment. Taken with the paper, the label for treatment or condition translates to: LDRT plus nivolumab, ipilimumab, low-dose cyclophosphamide and aspirin (RACIN trial). The donors came from RACIN, which was a single-arm phase I dose-escalation trial that paired nivolumab and ipilimumab with aspirin, low-dose cyclophosphamide and low-dose radiotherapy. Eligible patients had advanced, TIL-negative solid tumors. The data were taken from a study of low-dose radiotherapy and immunotherapy resistance in tumors (dated by TCRdb to between 2021 and 2024). Regarding the complete study: Cohort 1 received 0.5 Gy per fraction every 2 weeks, with a prescribed total PTV dose of 6.5 Gy. For Cohort 2, the dose was 1 Gy per fraction given every two weeks, adding up to 13 Gy in total across 26 weeks. Patients were given nivolumab as a 240 mg flat dose every two weeks and ipilimumab at 1 mg/kg every six weeks, with both drugs delivered intravenously. Cyclophosphamide 200 mg/m2 was administered intravenously every two weeks, one day before each radiation and immunotherapy administration. Patients took aspirin 300 mg orally once daily for four cycles, starting on cycle 1 day 1. No randomization into treatment groups was done for the people taking part in the trial. Eight patients were included in the translational analysis, namely three from the first dose cohort plus the first five from the second dose cohort.

The CDR3 spans 18 residues, from the cysteine through the phenylalanine. The retained sequence is limited to the CDR3, 54 bases, with the frame set at the first base. After removal of 2 bases from V and 1 base from J, the junction retains 10 bases not matched to a gene. As encoded in the germline V gene (reference sequence), CDR1 is SEHNR while CDR2 is FQNEAQ. Sequenced on an Illumina HiSeq 2500. First-strand cDNA was synthesized with Superscript III and a set of TRAV- and TRBV-specific primers, covering both TCRalpha and TCRbeta chains. TCRs were amplified with Phusion for 20 PCR cycles, with a constant-region primer paired with the adapter attached to the V primers. The MessageAmp II aRNA Amplification Kit was used to amplify the isolated mRNA, with in vitro transcription run for about 15 hours at 37 degrees C. The Dynabeads mRNA DIRECT Purification Kit was used to isolate the mRNA for TCR sequencing. Indexed Illumina adapters were added in a second Phusion PCR of 20 to 25 cycles, after which AMPure XP beads were used to purify the products. On the study's bioinformatics: Using custom Perl scripts, TCR sequences that encoded the same protein were pooled, out-of-frame sequences were dropped, and the abundance of each clonotype was calculated. The analysis excluded TCR sequences that were supported by just one read. The metrics used to describe the repertoires included Shannon entropy, Gini index, clonality, richness, and the frequency of TCRs shared between repertoires. TCRdb's own reprocessing of the public reads used fastp at Q25 and MiXCR and kept productive beta chains. Rows with a matching CDR3 protein are joined into one entry that keeps the most common DNA and genes. The V and J calls reflect TCRdb's pipeline rather than the authors' work. This sample lists 95,000 to 100,000 distinct CDR3 sequences; less than 25% were detected once. About 4% of the sample comes from the top ten.

The chain employs TRBV7-9 and TRBJ2-1; 8 central bases correspond to TRBD2. This material consisted of PBMCs, taken after low-dose radiotherapy plus immunotherapy. The TCR comes from a male donor with prostate cancer. The nucleotide sequence reads as follows: TGTGCCAGCAGCTTAAGTCTCCTGCGGGGGGAATCCTACAATGAGCAGTTCTTC. Its translation reads: CASSLSLLRGESYNEQFF.